A selection of T cell receptor beta chains follows, all from one sample in a study of blood T cell repertoires in COVID-19. Assay: immunoSEQ multiplex PCR; the TCRdb copy retains only in-frame clones and omits some. Seen here are 150,000 to 200,000 clones, 70% to 90% observed once, and the top ten hold roughly 21%. Sequenced input: peripheral blood. Receptor source: a man aged 60-69 years with active or convalescent COVID-19. Both conserved end residues are part of each CDR3. A D gene is named only where the DNA matches it firmly. The listing skips clone size in some rows; elsewhere it reads once, few, many or a size class.

cdr3_aa cdr3_nt v_call clone_size d_call j_call
CASSSSGSGNTIYF TGTGCCAGCAGCTCTTCGGGCTCTGGAAACACCATATATTTT TRBV2 . . TRBJ1-3
CASSLQRGDTDTQYF TGCGCCAGCAGCTTGCAGCGGGGGGACACAGATACGCAGTATTTT TRBV5-1 . TRBD2 TRBJ2-3
CASSPSGSNEKLFF TGTGCCAGCTCACCGTCCGGGAGTAATGAAAAACTGTTTTTT TRBV18 . . TRBJ1-4
CASPFLAGELFF TGTGCCAGCCCCTTTCTCGCCGGGGAGCTGTTTTTT TRBV12-3/TRBV12-4 . . TRBJ2-2
CASSGRQDKIADTQYF TGTGCCAGCAGTGGAAGACAGGACAAGATAGCAGATACGCAGTATTTT TRBV3-1/TRBV3-2 . . TRBJ2-3
CASSATGAIYYSNQPQHF TGTGCCAGCAGCGCCACAGGAGCAATATATTATAGCAATCAGCCCCAGCATTTT TRBV28 . . TRBJ1-5
CASSPVLGRNTEAFF TGTGCCAGCAGCCCAGTGCTAGGAAGGAACACTGAAGCTTTCTTT TRBV7-8 . . TRBJ1-1
CASSQQYQETQYF TGTGCCAGCTCACAACAGTACCAAGAGACCCAGTACTTC TRBV18 . . TRBJ2-5
CASSGTGTNTEAFF TGTGCCAGCAGCGGGACAGGGACGAACACTGAAGCTTTCTTT TRBV9 . TRBD1 TRBJ1-1
CASSQVAGDGYTF TGTGCCAGCAGCCAAGTGGCAGGGGATGGCTACACCTTC TRBV3-1/TRBV3-2 . . TRBJ1-2
CASSYSRTGGNYGYTF TGTGCCAGCAGTTACTCAAGGACAGGGGGCAACTATGGCTACACCTTC TRBV6-5 . TRBD1 TRBJ1-2
CASSVRGGVAGGLTDTQYF TGTGCCAGCAGCGTAAGAGGCGGGGTAGCGGGGGGACTCACAGATACGCAGTATTTT TRBV9 . TRBD2 TRBJ2-3
CASSQGRDQPQHF TGCGCCAGCAGCCAAGGGAGAGATCAGCCCCAGCATTTT TRBV4-1 few . TRBJ1-5
CASSALAGTGTQYF TGTGCCAGCAGTGCCCTAGCGGGGACAGGGACCCAGTACTTC TRBV2 . . TRBJ2-5
CATRGQGYNEQFF TGTGCCACCAGAGGACAGGGCTACAATGAGCAGTTCTTC TRBV24-1 . TRBD1 TRBJ2-1
CASSQGDRGREKLFF TGCGCCAGCAGCCAAGGCGACAGGGGGCGTGAAAAACTGTTTTTT TRBV4-1 . TRBD1 TRBJ1-4
CASSVVFGDEQYF TGTGCCAGCAGCGTAGTTTTCGGTGACGAGCAGTACTTC TRBV9 . . TRBJ2-7
CASSLGANYGYTF TGCGCCAGCAGCCTCGGGGCTAACTATGGCTACACCTTC TRBV5-1 few . TRBJ1-2
CASSLAWASGVGGQYF TGTGCCAGTAGTCTAGCTTGGGCTAGCGGGGTCGGGGGCCAGTACTTC TRBV19 once TRBD2 TRBJ2-5
CASSYYKDSSGNTIYF TGTGCCAGCAGTTATTACAAGGACTCTTCTGGAAACACCATATATTTT TRBV6-5 . . TRBJ1-3
CASSGSGSNEKLFF TGTGCCAGCAGTGGGTCGGGATCTAATGAAAAACTGTTTTTT TRBV2 once . TRBJ1-4
CASSPRQTTEAFF TGTGCCAGCTCACCTCGACAGACCACTGAAGCTTTCTTT TRBV18 . . TRBJ1-1
CASSEAESSGKLFF TGTGCCAGCAGTGAAGCTGAGTCGAGTGGAAAACTGTTTTTT TRBV2 . . TRBJ1-4
CASSRKGQGGTGNTIYF TGTGCCAGCAGCCGCAAAGGACAGGGGGGAACTGGAAACACCATATATTTT TRBV4-2 . TRBD1 TRBJ1-3
CASSPFYQDRVTDTQYF TGTGCCAGCTCCCCTTTTTACCAGGACAGGGTAACAGATACGCAGTATTTT TRBV18 . TRBD1 TRBJ2-3
CASSLQSGARYEQFF TGTGCCAGCAGCCTTCAAAGTGGGGCAAGGTATGAGCAGTTCTTC TRBV7-3 . . TRBJ2-1
CASSGQGDYGYTF TGCGCCAGCAGCGGACAGGGTGATTATGGCTACACCTTC TRBV5-1 . TRBD1 TRBJ1-2
CASSSGPEGSTQYF TGTGCCAGCAGCTCCGGGCCAGAGGGCAGTACGCAGTATTTT TRBV5-4 . . TRBJ2-3
CASSQVLTGSFGGRRNEQFF TGTGCCAGCAGCCAAGTGCTCACAGGCAGCTTTGGTGGTCGGCGCAATGAGCAGTTCTTC TRBV4-2 . . TRBJ2-1